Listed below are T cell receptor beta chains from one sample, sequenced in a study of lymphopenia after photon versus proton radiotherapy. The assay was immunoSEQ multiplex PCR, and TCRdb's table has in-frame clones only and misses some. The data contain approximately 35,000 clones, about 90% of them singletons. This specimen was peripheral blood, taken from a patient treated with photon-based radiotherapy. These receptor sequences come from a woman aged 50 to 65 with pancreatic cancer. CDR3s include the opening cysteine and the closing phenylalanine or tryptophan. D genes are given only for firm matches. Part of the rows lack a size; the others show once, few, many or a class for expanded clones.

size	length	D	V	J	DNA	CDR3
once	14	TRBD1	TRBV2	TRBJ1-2	TGTGCCAGCAGTGAACAGGGGGGCCACTATGGCTACACCTTC	CASSEQGGHYGYTF
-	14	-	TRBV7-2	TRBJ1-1	TGTGCCAGCAGCTTTCGAAGCCCGAACACTGAAGCTTTCTTT	CASSFRSPNTEAFF
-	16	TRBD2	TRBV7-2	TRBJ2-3	TGTGCCAGCAGCTTAGAAAGCGGGAGCTACACAGATACGCAGTATTTT	CASSLESGSYTDTQYF
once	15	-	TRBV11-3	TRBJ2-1	TGTGCCAGCAGTGGGGGCCTCGGCTCCTACAATGAGCAGTTCTTC	CASSGGLGSYNEQFF
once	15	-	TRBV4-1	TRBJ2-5	TGCGCCAGCAGCCAATCAGGGGCCCCGGGGGAGACCCAGTACTTC	CASSQSGAPGETQYF
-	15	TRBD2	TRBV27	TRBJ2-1	TGTGCCAGCAGTTCTAGCGGGAACTCCTACAATGAGCAGTTCTTC	CASSSSGNSYNEQFF
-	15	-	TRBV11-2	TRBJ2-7	TGTGCCAGCAGCTTAGGCGAAGACCCGATTTACGAGCAGTACTTC	CASSLGEDPIYEQYF
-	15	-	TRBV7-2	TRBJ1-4	TGTGCCAGCAGCTTAGGACGCGGGGGGAATGAAAAACTGTTTTTT	CASSLGRGGNEKLFF
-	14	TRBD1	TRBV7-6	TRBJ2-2	TGTGCCAGCAGCCGACAGGGGGCTACCGGGGAGCTGTTTTTT	CASSRQGATGELFF
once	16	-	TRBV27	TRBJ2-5	TGTGCCAGCAGTTTCAGGTTGCGGAGCCAAGAAGAGACCCAGTACTTC	CASSFRLRSQEETQYF
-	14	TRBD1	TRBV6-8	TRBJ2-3	TGTGCCAGCAGTTACGGGACAGGGCCAGATACGCAGTATTTT	CASSYGTGPDTQYF
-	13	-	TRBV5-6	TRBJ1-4	TGTGCCAGCAGCTTGCGGGGTTGGGAAAAACTGTTTTTT	CASSLRGWEKLFF
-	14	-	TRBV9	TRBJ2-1	TGTGCCAGCAGCGTAGGGGGGGCCTACAATGAGCAGTTCTTC	CASSVGGAYNEQFF
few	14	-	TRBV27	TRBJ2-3	TGTGCCAGCAGGGACGGAGGGGGAGTTCCCTCGCAGTATTTT	CASRDGGGVPSQYF
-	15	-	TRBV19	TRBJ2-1	TGTGCCAGTAGCACGACTTTCAACTCCTACAATGAGCAGTTCTTC	CASSTTFNSYNEQFF
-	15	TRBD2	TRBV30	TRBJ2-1	TGTGCCTGGAGTGTCTTAGCGGGGGGGCGTAATGAGCAGTTCTTC	CAWSVLAGGRNEQFF
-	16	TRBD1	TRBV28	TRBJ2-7	TGTGCCAGCAGTTTGGGGACAGGGACGATCGCCTACGAGCAGTACTTC	CASSLGTGTIAYEQYF
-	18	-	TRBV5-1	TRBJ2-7	TGCGCCAGCAGCTTGGATAAGGAGGTCCACCGTACCACCTACGAGCAGTACTTC	CASSLDKEVHRTTYEQYF
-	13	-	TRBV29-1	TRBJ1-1	TGCAGCGGTTGCACATCAGTGAACACTGAAGCTTTCTTT	CSGCTSVNTEAFF
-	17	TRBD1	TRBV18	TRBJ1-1	TGTGCCAGCTCATCAGGGACAGGAATGAGGATGAACACTGAAGCTTTCTTT	CASSSGTGMRMNTEAFF